The 8 T cell receptor beta chains reported below all come from one sample, sequenced in a study of identical twins. One entry per CDR3 protein, called by TCRdb with MiXCR from the 5' RACE reads. The data hold approximately 600,000 distinct CDR3 sequences, with roughly 7.2% observed a single time. The data were also submitted as part of a second study, on yellow fever vaccine responses in identical twins.

Sample: PBMCs. Receptors were obtained from a woman aged 18-29 years in good health.

This chain links TRBV24-1 with TRBJ2-3; 11 bases fit TRBD2. The CDR3 length is 17 residues. V lost 2 bases, J lost 2 bases, and 5 bases stayed unmatched. Germline-derived CDR1 and CDR2 are KGHDR and SFDVKD. The chain's CDR3 is CATSDWGTSGLTDTQYF. In DNA, the CDR3 is TGTGCCACCAGTGATTGGGGGACTAGCGGCCTCACAGATACGCAGTATTTT.

This clonotype was seen a handful of times. The V and J genes are TRBV27 and TRBJ2-3, with D possibly being TRBD1 or TRBD2 (5 bases each). Germline CDR1 is MNHEY and CDR2 is SMNVEV (reference sequence). This CDR3 spans 17 amino acids. The V gene lost 3 bases and the J gene lost 1 base, with 17 bases spanning the gap. For the CDR3, the DNA is TGTGCCAGCAGTTTCGAACATCCAGGGAGAGGCACAGATACGCAGTATTTT. It yields the protein CASSFEHPGRGTDTQYF.

This chain connects TRBV6-2 or TRBV6-3 to TRBJ2-3, with D possibly called TRBD1 or TRBD2 (6 bases each). The germline gives CDR1 MNHEY, CDR2 SVGEGT. The germline V and J ends were trimmed by 2 bases and 5 bases, with 20 bases remaining between them. There are 17 residues in the CDR3. The CDR3: CASSYHPSRGRGDTQYF. In nucleotides, the CDR3 is TGTGCCAGCAGTTACCACCCCTCCCGGGGGCGGGGAGATACGCAGTATTTT.

This clonotype was counted ten times or more. The genes are TRBV2 and TRBJ2-1; 8 nucleotides line up with TRBD2. Germline V lookup: CDR1 SNHLY, CDR2 FYNNEI. V shed 5 bases, J shed 9 bases, and the junction held 6 bases outside the gene matches. The CDR3 runs 13 residues. CDR3: CASSRAGVVEQFF. CDR3 DNA: TGTGCCAGCAGTCGAGCGGGAGTTGTTGAGCAGTTCTTC.

This clonotype was counted only a few times. The chain employs TRBV12-3 or TRBV12-4 and TRBJ2-1, with 8 bases matching TRBD2. The CDR3 sequence is 14 residues long. Trimming took 5 bases from V and 7 from J; bases not matched to a gene: 7. In DNA form, the CDR3 reads TGTGCCAGCAGTCCAACCGGGACTAGGAATGAGCAGTTCTTC. Its protein is CASSPTGTRNEQFF.

This clonotype was recorded a few times. The genes are TRBV3-1 and TRBJ2-7, with D unclear. With 1 base removed from V and 2 bases from J, the gap between germline ends came to 12 bases. The CDR3 loop spans 15 amino acids. CDR1 and CDR2 (germline): LGHDT, YNNKEL (reference sequence). CDR3 sequence: CASSQVLAAAYEQYF. The CDR3 region has the DNA TGTGCCAGCAGCCAAGTTTTGGCTGCCGCCTACGAGCAGTACTTC.

This clonotype was observed at least ten times. As DNA, the CDR3 is TGTGCCAGCAGTGAATTTCGAGGCGGCTCCTACGAGCAGTACTTC. Residues: CASSEFRGGSYEQYF. The chain carries TRBV25-1 and TRBJ2-7; unclear D gene. CDR3 length: 15 amino acids. From germline, CDR1 is MGHDK and CDR2 SYGVNS. V lost 1 base and J 0 bases, leaving 10 bases between the germline ends.

Ten or more counts support this clonotype. The rearrangement links TRBV5-1 to TRBJ1-5, with 7 bases lining up with TRBD1. The germline CDR1 and CDR2 sequences are SGHRS and YFSETQ. This CDR3 spans 14 amino acids. J gave up 3 bases and V 4 bases, and 4 bases lay outside the gene matches. CDR3 amino acids: CASSPDRDNQPQHF. DNA of the CDR3: TGCGCCAGCAGCCCAGACAGGGACAATCAGCCCCAGCATTTT.